This T cell receptor beta chain was observed in a study of blood T cells in healthy people across ages. The CDR3 contains 19 residues. V lost 2 bases, J lost 0 bases, and 21 bases lay in between. CDR1 and CDR2 (germline): SGHTA, FQGTGA. Findings and caveats of the study: The CMV status of each donor remained undetermined, and this could have confounded shifts in expanded clonotypes.

Combining a sample-barcoded 5' primer with a J-beta primer mix, a second PCR ran for 7 to 11 cycles. TCRdb redid the calling of the 5' RACE reads with MiXCR, one entry per CDR3 protein. Of approximately 850,000 distinct CDR3 sequences in the sample, roughly 44% were seen once. Comments on this clonotype: Its antigen is unidentified.

Healthy Caucasian individuals from Russia aged roughly 6 to 90 served as donors. The source is a man aged 55-75 years in good health. The specimen sequenced was blood. V is TRBV7-3 and J is TRBJ2-3; a weak D match, TRBD2 (6 bases). In DNA, the CDR3 is TGTGCCAGCAGCTTAGAAGGCGGGACCTCCCGCCTTAGCACAGATACGCAGTATTTT. As protein: CASSLEGGTSRLSTDTQYF.